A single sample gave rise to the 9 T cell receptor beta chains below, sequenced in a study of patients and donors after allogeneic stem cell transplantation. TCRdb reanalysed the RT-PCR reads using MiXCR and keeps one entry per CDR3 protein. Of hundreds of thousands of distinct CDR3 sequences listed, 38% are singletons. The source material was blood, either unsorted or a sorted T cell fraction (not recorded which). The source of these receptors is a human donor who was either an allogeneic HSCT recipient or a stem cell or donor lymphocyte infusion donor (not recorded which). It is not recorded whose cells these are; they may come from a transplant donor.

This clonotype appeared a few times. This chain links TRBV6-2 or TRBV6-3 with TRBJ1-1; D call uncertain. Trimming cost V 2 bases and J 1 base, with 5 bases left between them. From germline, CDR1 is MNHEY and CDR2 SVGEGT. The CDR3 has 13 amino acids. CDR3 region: CASSYTENTEAFF. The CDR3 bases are TGTGCCAGCAGTTACACGGAGAACACTGAAGCTTTCTTT.

CDR3 nucleotides: TGTGCCAGCAGCGCAACGGGGCGGGCATCCTACAATGAGCAGTTCTTC. This encodes CASSATGRASYNEQFF. The chain joins TRBV9 to TRBJ2-1; D tentatively reads TRBD1 or TRBD2 (5 bases each). Germline-derived CDR1 and CDR2 are SGDLS and YYNGEE. The V end was cut by 3 bases, the J end by 1 base, with 14 bases between. This CDR3 has 16 residues.

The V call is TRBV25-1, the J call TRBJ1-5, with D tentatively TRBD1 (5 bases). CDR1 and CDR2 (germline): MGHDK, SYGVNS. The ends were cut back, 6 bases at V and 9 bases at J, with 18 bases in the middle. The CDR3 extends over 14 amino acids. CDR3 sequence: CASRETGHGTPQHF. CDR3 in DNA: TGTGCCAGCAGGGAAACAGGCCACGGGACGCCCCAGCATTTT.

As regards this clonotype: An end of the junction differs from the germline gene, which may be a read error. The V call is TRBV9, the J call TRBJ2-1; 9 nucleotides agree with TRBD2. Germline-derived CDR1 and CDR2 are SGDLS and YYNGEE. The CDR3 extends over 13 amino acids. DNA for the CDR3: TGTGCCAGCAGCGTAGCGGGCGGGGGGGCCCGGTCCTTC. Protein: CASSVAGGGARSF.

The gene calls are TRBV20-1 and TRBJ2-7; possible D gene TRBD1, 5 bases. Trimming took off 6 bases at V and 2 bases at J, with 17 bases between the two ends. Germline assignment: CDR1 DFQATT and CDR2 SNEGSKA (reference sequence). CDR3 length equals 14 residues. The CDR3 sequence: CSAPRAVPTYEQYF. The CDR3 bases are TGCAGTGCCCCCAGGGCGGTACCCACCTACGAGCAGTACTTC.

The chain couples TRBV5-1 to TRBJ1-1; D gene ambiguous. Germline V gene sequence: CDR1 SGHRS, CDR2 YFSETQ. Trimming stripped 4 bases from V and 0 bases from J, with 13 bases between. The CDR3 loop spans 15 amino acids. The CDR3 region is CASSPSGRMNTEAFF. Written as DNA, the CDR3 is TGCGCCAGCAGCCCGAGTGGCAGGATGAACACTGAAGCTTTCTTT.

The chain's CDR3 is CASSSDFPSDTGELFF. DNA of the CDR3: TGTGCCAGCAGCTCCGACTTCCCCAGTGACACCGGGGAGCTGTTTTTT. The chain combines TRBV9 with TRBJ2-2, with unresolved D. Germline V lookup: CDR1 SGDLS, CDR2 YYNGEE. This CDR3 comprises 16 residues. The V end was cut by 4 bases, the J end by 3 bases, with 16 bases between.

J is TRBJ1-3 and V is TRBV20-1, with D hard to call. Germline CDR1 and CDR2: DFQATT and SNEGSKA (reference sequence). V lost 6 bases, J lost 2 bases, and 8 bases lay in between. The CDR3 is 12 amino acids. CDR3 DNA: TGCAGTGCCCGGGCAGCTGGAAACACCATATATTTT. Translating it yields CSARAAGNTIYF.

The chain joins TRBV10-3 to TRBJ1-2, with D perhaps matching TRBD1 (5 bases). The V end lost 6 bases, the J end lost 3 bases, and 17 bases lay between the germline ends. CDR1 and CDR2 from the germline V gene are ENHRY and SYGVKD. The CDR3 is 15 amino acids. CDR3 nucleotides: TGTGCCATCAGCACATTGGGACCTCCCCACTATGGCTACACCTTC. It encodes CAISTLGPPHYGYTF.